The next 19 T cell receptor beta chains were all read from a single sample in a study of T cell responses to AZD1222 COVID-19 vaccine. Generated by immunoSEQ multiplex PCR, the TCRdb table keeps only in-frame clones and is missing some. Of fewer than 110,000 clones detected, about 85% appear once; the ten largest clones hold 4.8%. The starting material was peripheral blood, obtained 28 days after the second AZD1222 dose. These receptor sequences come from an adult who received the AZD1222 COVID-19 vaccine.

The sample holds a few counts of this clone. J is TRBJ2-5 and V is TRBV7-6; D possibly corresponds to TRBD2 (7 bases). The CDR3 length is 21 residues. Germline CDR1 and CDR2: SGHVS and FNYEAQ. V lost 1 base and J 5 bases, leaving 32 bases between the germline ends. CDR3 in amino acids: CASSLEAVAAGAPLRLETQYF. The DNA for the CDR3 is TGTGCCAGCAGCTTAGAGGCGGTAGCGGCGGGGGCGCCCCTTCGTTTGGAGACCCAGTACTTC.

This chain uses TRBV10-1 with TRBJ1-1; TRBD1 matches at 10 bases. V gave up 3 bases and J gave up 0 bases; unmatched junction bases: 4. CDR3 length equals 16 residues. Looked up from germline, CDR1 is WNHNN and CDR2 is SYGVQD (reference sequence). CDR3 in DNA: TGCGCCAGCAGTGACGGACAGGGGGTACTGAACACTGAAGCTTTCTTT. Its protein product is CASSDGQGVLNTEAFF.

The chain is built from TRBV27 and TRBJ1-1, with D possibly matching TRBD1 (5 bases). The CDR3 runs 15 residues. V dropped 6 bases and J dropped 0 bases, with 14 bases sitting between them. Per the germline V gene, CDR1 is MNHEY and CDR2 is SMNVEV (reference sequence). The CDR3 DNA is TGTGCCAGCAGGCCAGGGTTAAGGATGAACACTGAAGCTTTCTTT. As protein: CASRPGLRMNTEAFF.

The V and J genes are TRBV7-8 and TRBJ2-3, with 9 bases matching TRBD2. The CDR3 length is 16 residues. Germline CDR1 is SGHVS and CDR2 is FQNEAQ. Trimming took 5 bases from V and 2 from J; bases not matched to a gene: 8. The chain's CDR3 is CASSPYSGGPTDTQYF. The CDR3, as DNA: TGTGCCAGCAGCCCTTATAGCGGGGGTCCCACAGATACGCAGTATTTT.

This clone has just one count. The chain couples TRBV5-6 to TRBJ1-2; maybe TRBD1 (5 bases). Germline-derived CDR1 and CDR2 are SGHDT and YYEEEE. CDR3 length: 16 residues. V dropped 0 bases and J dropped 0 bases, with 12 bases sitting between them. Here the CDR3 DNA reads TGTGCCAGCAGCTTGGCAGGGATCGGGGCTAACTATGGCTACACCTTC. Its protein is CASSLAGIGANYGYTF.

V gene TRBV2 combines with J gene TRBJ1-4; 11 nucleotides match TRBD1. V shed 5 bases and J 6 bases; nucleotides not matched to a gene: 5. This CDR3 region has 15 residues. Per the germline V gene, CDR1 is SNHLY and CDR2 is FYNNEI. In nucleotides, the CDR3 is TGTGCCAGCAGTAACGGACAGGGGGCTTATGAAAAACTGTTTTTT. It specifies CASSNGQGAYEKLFF.

The V and J genes are TRBV11-2 and TRBJ1-1; tentative D call: TRBD1 (6 bases). The V gene lost 4 bases and the J gene lost 4 bases, with 7 bases spanning the gap. The CDR3 consists of 12 residues. Germline CDR1 SGHAT, CDR2 FQNNGV. The CDR3 nucleotides read TGTGCCAGCAGCTCACAGGGCACTGAAGCTTTCTTT. Translating gives CASSSQGTEAFF.

V and J are TRBV3-1 (or the pseudogene TRBV3-2) and TRBJ1-3; TRBD1 matches at 7 bases. The CDR3 is 13 amino acids. The J segment lost 9 bases and the V segment lost 3 bases, leaving 5 bases of the junction unmatched. Per germline, CDR1 LGHDT and CDR2 YNNKEL (reference sequence). CDR3 in amino acids: CASSHQGGSTIYF. CDR3 nucleotides: TGTGCCAGCAGCCACCAGGGGGGGAGCACCATATATTTT.

The gene calls are TRBV6-5 and TRBJ1-5, with D possibly matching TRBD1 (6 bases). The CDR3 totals 15 residues. Germline CDR1 reads MNHEY; CDR2 reads SVGAGI. The ends were cut back, 6 bases at V and 0 bases at J, with 12 bases in the middle. Written as DNA, the CDR3 is TGTGCCAGCAGAGACAGGAGCTATAGCAATCAGCCCCAGCATTTT. It codes for CASRDRSYSNQPQHF.

The chain joins TRBV4-1 to TRBJ1-2; D perhaps matches TRBD1 (5 bases). The ends were cut back, 1 base at V and 7 bases at J, with 16 bases in the middle. CDR1 and CDR2 from the germline V gene are MGHRA and YSYEKL. This CDR3 spans 15 amino acids. In DNA form, the CDR3 reads TGCGCCAGCAGCCAAGGAGGGGCTATCAGCGGTGGCTACACCTTC. It encodes CASSQGGAISGGYTF.

The chain recombines TRBV30 with TRBJ1-6, with D unclear. The V end lost 3 bases, the J end lost 1 base, and 10 bases lay between the germline ends. Germline-derived CDR1 and CDR2 are GTSNPN and SVGIG (reference sequence). The length of the CDR3 is 15 residues. Here the CDR3 DNA reads TGTGCCTGGAGGGGAGGGATGTCCTATAATTCACCCCTCCACTTT. The encoded protein is CAWRGGMSYNSPLHF.

This chain connects TRBV7-9 to TRBJ1-1, with D hard to call. CDR1 and CDR2 from the germline V gene are SEHNR and FQNEAQ (reference sequence). Trimming removed 2 bases from V and 7 bases from J, with 8 bases in between. This CDR3 contains 12 residues. The CDR3 is CASSLFQDEAFF. CDR3 DNA sequence: TGTGCCAGCAGCTTATTTCAGGATGAAGCTTTCTTT.

The gene calls are TRBV6-2 or TRBV6-3 and TRBJ1-6; D gene uncertain. Trimming removed 2 bases from V and 7 bases from J, with 6 bases in between. The CDR3 is made up of 13 amino acids. The germline gives CDR1 MNHEY, CDR2 SVGEGT. CDR3 sequence: CASSYAPNSPLHF. In DNA, the CDR3 is TGTGCCAGCAGTTACGCACCAAATTCACCCCTCCACTTT.

V usage is TRBV23-1 and J usage is TRBJ1-5; TRBD1 agrees at 9 bases. TRBV23-1 carries the ORF label, with uncertain function. Unmatched junction bases numbered 10, after V lost 3 bases and J lost 1 base. The CDR3 spans 18 residues. CDR3 sequence: CASSHSPTGGGSNQPQHF. The CDR3 nucleotides are TGCGCCAGCAGTCACTCGCCTACAGGGGGCGGGAGCAATCAGCCCCAGCATTTT.

Here the CDR3 reads CASSLAAGAYEQYF. In nucleotides, the CDR3 is TGTGCCAGCAGCTTAGCCGCAGGGGCCTACGAGCAGTACTTC. The chain has TRBV7-8 and TRBJ2-7, with a possible D match to TRBD1 (6 bases). Trimming removed 0 bases from V and 2 bases from J, with 8 bases in between. The CDR3 spans 14 residues. The V gene's germline CDR1 is SGHVS and CDR2 FQNEAQ.

This chain's CDR3 is CASSTPPYNEQFF. CDR3 in DNA: TGCGCCAGCAGCACCCCTCCCTACAATGAGCAGTTCTTC. V is TRBV5-1 and J is TRBJ2-1; D ambiguous. V gave up 4 bases and J gave up 2 bases, with 7 bases separating them. Germline V gives CDR1 SGHRS, CDR2 YFSETQ. This CDR3 is built from 13 residues.

The rearrangement links TRBV19 to TRBJ1-5; D unclear. The CDR3 contains 16 residues. Germline CDR1 and CDR2: LNHDA and SQIVND (reference sequence). V dropped 7 bases and J dropped 4 bases, with 20 bases sitting between them. DNA for the CDR3: TGTGCCAGTACCTCACTATCCGGGTTTACAAATCAGCCCCAGCATTTT. It yields the protein CASTSLSGFTNQPQHF.

The rearrangement links TRBV10-3 to TRBJ1-5, with TRBD1 matching over 7 bases. The CDR3 runs 15 residues. Germline lookup yields CDR1 ENHRY and CDR2 SYGVKD. J lost 0 bases, V lost 5 bases, and 4 bases had no gene match. In DNA, the CDR3 is TGTGCCATCAGTCCCGGGACAGATAGCAATCAGCCCCAGCATTTT. Encoded protein: CAISPGTDSNQPQHF.

This rearrangement joins TRBV4-3 to TRBJ1-1, with a weak D call TRBD1 (5 bases). Germline values: CDR1 LGHNA, CDR2 YSLEER. The CDR3 sequence is 15 residues long. The V and J ends lost 3 bases and 2 bases respectively, with 13 bases between them. DNA for the CDR3: TGCGCCAGCAGCCATCCCGGGGGGGGAAACACTGAAGCTTTCTTT. It codes for CASSHPGGGNTEAFF.